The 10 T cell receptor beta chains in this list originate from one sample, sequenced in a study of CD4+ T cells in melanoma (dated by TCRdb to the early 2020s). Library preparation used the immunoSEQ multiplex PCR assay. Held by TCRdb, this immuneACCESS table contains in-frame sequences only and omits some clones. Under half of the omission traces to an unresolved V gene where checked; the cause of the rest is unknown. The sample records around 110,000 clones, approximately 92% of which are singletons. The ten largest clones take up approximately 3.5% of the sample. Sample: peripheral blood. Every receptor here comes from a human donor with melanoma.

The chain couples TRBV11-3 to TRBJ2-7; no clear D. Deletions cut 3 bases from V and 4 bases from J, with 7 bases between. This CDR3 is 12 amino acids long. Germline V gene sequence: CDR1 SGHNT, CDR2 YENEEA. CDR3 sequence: CASSFDGYEQYF. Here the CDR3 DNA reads TGTGCCAGCAGCTTTGACGGGTACGAGCAGTACTTC. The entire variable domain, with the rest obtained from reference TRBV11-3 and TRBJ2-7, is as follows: EAGVVQSPRYKIIEKKQPVAFWCNPISGHNTLYWYLQNLGQGPELLIRYENEEAVDDSQLPKDRFSAERLKGVDSTLKIQPAELGDSAVYLCASSFDGYEQYFGPGTRLTVT.

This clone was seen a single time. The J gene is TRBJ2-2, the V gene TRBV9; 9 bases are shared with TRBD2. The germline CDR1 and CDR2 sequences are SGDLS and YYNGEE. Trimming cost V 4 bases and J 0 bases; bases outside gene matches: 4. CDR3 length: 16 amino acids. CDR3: CASSPRLAANTGELFF. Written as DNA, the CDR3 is TGTGCCAGCAGCCCCAGACTAGCGGCGAACACCGGGGAGCTGTTTTTT.

The CDR3 spells CASSPVGGVDEQYF. The CDR3 DNA sequence: TGCGCCAGCAGCCCGGTAGGGGGGGTCGACGAGCAGTACTTC. The chain employs TRBV5-1 and TRBJ2-7; D is possibly TRBD2 (7 bases). CDR1 is SGHRS, CDR2 YFSETQ, per germline. The V end lost 4 bases, the J end lost 5 bases, and 16 bases lay between the germline ends. The CDR3 runs to 14 residues.

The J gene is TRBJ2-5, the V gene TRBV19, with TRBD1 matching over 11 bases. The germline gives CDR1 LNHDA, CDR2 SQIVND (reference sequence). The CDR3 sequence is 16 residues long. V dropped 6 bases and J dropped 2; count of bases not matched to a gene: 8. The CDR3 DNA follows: TGTGCCAGTAGACCCTGGACAGGGGGCGCTCAAGAGACCCAGTACTTC. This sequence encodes CASRPWTGGAQETQYF.

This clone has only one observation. For the CDR3, the DNA is TGTGCCAGCAGCTTATCTGTGAACAGCCAAGGCTACACCTTC. It yields the protein CASSLSVNSQGYTF. The chain joins TRBV11-2 to TRBJ1-2; D gene unclear. CDR3 size: 14 residues. V was trimmed by 2 bases and J by 8 bases, leaving 15 bases between them. The germline CDR1 and CDR2 sequences are SGHAT and FQNNGV.

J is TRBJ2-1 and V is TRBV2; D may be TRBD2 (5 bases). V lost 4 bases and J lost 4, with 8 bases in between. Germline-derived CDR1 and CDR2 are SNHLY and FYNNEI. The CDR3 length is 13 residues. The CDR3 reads CASSADSYNEQFF. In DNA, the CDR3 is TGTGCCAGCAGTGCGGACTCGTACAATGAGCAGTTCTTC.

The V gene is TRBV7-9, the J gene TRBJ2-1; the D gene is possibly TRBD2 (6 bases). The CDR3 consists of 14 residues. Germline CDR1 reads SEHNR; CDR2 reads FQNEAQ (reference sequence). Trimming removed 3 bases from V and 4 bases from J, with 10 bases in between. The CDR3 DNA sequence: TGTGCCAGCAGCTTGGGCGCGGGGTACAATGAGCAGTTCTTC. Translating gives CASSLGAGYNEQFF.

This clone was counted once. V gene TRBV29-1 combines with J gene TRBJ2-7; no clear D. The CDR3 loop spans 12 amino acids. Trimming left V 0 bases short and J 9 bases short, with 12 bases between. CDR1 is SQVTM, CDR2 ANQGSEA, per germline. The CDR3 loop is CSVEDVGTGQYF. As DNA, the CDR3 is TGCAGCGTTGAAGATGTGGGAACGGGGCAGTACTTC.

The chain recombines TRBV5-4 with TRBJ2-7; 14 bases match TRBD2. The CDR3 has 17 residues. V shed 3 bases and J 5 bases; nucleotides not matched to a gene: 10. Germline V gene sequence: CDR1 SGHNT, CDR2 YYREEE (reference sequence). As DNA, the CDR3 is TGTGCCAGCAGCTCCCGACTAGCGGGGGGGCTGTTGCACGAGCAGTACTTC. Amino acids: CASSSRLAGGLLHEQYF.

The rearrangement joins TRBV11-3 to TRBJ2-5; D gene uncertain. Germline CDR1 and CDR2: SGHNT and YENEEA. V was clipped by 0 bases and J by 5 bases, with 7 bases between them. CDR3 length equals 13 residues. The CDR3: CASSLDLGETQYF. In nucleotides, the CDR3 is TGTGCCAGCAGCTTAGATTTGGGGGAGACCCAGTACTTC. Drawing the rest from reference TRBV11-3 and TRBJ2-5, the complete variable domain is EAGVVQSPRYKIIEKKQPVAFWCNPISGHNTLYWYLQNLGQGPELLIRYENEEAVDDSQLPKDRFSAERLKGVDSTLKIQPAELGDSAVYLCASSLDLGETQYFGPGTRLLVL.